Below, one T cell receptor (beta chain) is given with its context. Which antigen it targets is not known. No much larger clone exists at a distance of one base, and base qualities are not known. The treatment or condition label corresponds to: in vitro stimulation with specific CMV peptide epitopes to enrich CMV-specific T cells. The source of the sample is a study of T cell repertoires in cytomegalovirus infection (dated by TCRdb to the late 2010s). Context from the whole study: Recently identified HLA-C-restricted CMV epitopes, whose presentation resists viral immunomodulation, were targeted by peptide stimulations together with well-studied HLA-B-restricted epitopes. Donor HLA type was relevant to the analysis, because carriage of CMV infection together with the matching HLA type was indicated by public TCR beta signatures.

The junction carries 12 bases between V and J, which are trimmed by 2 bases and 7 bases respectively. Including cysteine and phenylalanine, the CDR3 has 14 amino acids. Left in the record is the CDR3 DNA by itself, 42 bases read in frame from the first base. CDR1 MNHEY and CDR2 SVGAGI were looked up in the germline V gene. What the work shows at the level of the full study, not this receptor alone: In the ex vivo response, HLA-C-restricted CMV-specific TCR beta clonotypes were dominant, and in two of eight donors the single most frequent clonotype came from this HLA-C-restricted group. Cumulative frequency of public TCR beta family members discriminated carriers of CMV infection plus the relevant HLA type in this cohort and an independent approximately 350-donor cohort.

Sequenced using an Illumina HiSeq 1500. TCRdb's own reprocessing of the public reads used fastp at Q25 and MiXCR and kept productive beta chains. Rows matching on CDR3 protein sequence are summarized as one entry with the most common DNA and genes. The sample records 650,000 to 900,000 distinct CDR3 sequences, approximately 30% of which are singletons. Clones ranked in the top ten supply around an eighth of the sample. Sample: cultured CD8+ T cells from PBMCs, taken from culture after CMV antigen stimulation. The sequence came from a human donor in good health (CMV status not recorded). Some clones in this sample may be carry-over from other donors' samples. Recombination joined TRBV6-5 with TRBJ2-1; TRBD2 is perhaps the D gene, given 6 matching bases. Read as DNA, the sequence is TGTGCCAGCAGTTACAGGGGAGGACCGAATGAGCAGTTCTTC. Its coded protein is CASSYRGGPNEQFF.